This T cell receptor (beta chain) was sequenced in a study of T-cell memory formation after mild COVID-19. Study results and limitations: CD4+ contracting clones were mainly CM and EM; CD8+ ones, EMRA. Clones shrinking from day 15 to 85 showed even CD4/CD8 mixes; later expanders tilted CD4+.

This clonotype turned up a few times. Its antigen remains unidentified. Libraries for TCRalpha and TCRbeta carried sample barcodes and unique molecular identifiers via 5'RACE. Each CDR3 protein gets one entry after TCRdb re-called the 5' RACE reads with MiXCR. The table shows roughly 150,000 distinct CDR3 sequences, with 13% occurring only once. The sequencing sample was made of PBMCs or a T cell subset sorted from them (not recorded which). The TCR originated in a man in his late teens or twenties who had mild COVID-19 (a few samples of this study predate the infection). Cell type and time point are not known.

The CDR3 region is CASSSGQPNVLTF. The CDR3 bases are TGTGCCAGCAGCTCGGGACAGCCCAACGTCCTGACTTTC. This chain uses TRBV11-2 with TRBJ2-6; 7 bases are shared with TRBD1. The germline V gene has CDR1 SGHAT and CDR2 FQNNGV. This CDR3 spans 13 amino acids. The V and J ends lost 4 bases and 8 bases, in that order; junction bases with no gene match: 2.